This T cell receptor beta chain was sequenced for a study of neurological immune-mediated disorders. This clonotype was seen many times. Germline values: CDR1 MNHNS, CDR2 SASEGT. This CDR3 region has 19 residues. The J segment lost 0 bases and the V segment lost 6 bases, leaving 12 bases of the junction unmatched. Where libraries were unsorted, they were derived from 2 million PBMCs stored at -80 degrees C. 5'RACE with 10-nucleotide random UMIs produced the cDNA. Every sequencing run gave over 200 million TCR-beta sequences, taken from 15-18 subjects. TCRdb re-called the 5' RACE reads with MiXCR, one entry per CDR3 protein. Among some 28,000 distinct CDR3 sequences, around 12% were seen once, and the ten largest hold almost 8%.

The rearrangement links TRBV6-1 to TRBJ2-6; the match to TRBD2 covers 9 bases. The receptor comes from a man in his sixties in good health. Sequenced sample: PBMCs. CDR3 region: CASSGLRLAGTSGANVLTF. The DNA for the CDR3 is TGTGCCAGCAGCGGCCTGCGTCTAGCGGGGACCTCTGGGGCCAACGTCCTGACTTTC.